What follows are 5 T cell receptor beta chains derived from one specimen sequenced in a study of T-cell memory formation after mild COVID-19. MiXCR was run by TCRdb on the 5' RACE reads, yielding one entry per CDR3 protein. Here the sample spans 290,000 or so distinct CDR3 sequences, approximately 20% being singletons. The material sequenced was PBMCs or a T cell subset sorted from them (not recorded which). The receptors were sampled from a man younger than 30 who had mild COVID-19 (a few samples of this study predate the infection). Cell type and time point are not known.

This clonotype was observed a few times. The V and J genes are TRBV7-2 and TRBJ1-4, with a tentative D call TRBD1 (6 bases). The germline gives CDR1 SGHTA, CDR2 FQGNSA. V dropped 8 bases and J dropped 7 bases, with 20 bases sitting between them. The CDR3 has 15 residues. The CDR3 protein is CASGPGTTWGEKLFF. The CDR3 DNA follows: TGTGCCAGCGGACCGGGGACAACATGGGGTGAAAAACTGTTTTTT.

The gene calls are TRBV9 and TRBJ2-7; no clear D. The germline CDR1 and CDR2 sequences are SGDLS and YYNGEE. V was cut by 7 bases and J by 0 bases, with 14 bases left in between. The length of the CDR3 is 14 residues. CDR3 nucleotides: TGTGCCAGCGCCCGACGGCGGAGCTCCTACGAGCAGTACGTC. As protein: CASARRRSSYEQYV.

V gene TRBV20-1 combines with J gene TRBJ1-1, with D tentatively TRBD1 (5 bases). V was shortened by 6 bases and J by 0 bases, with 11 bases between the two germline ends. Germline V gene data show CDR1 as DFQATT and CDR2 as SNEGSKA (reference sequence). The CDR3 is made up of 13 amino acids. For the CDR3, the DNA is TGCAGTGCCTACAGGTTCATGAACACTGAAGCTTTCTTT. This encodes CSAYRFMNTEAFF.

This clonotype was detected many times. CDR3 nucleotide sequence: TGTGCCAGCAGCTTACAGGGGGATACGCAGTATTTT. Translating gives CASSLQGDTQYF. This rearrangement joins TRBV7-9 to TRBJ2-3, with D tentatively TRBD1 (6 bases). CDR3 length equals 12 residues. The germline V and J ends were trimmed by 2 bases and 6 bases, with 6 bases remaining between them. Germline V gives CDR1 SEHNR, CDR2 FQNEAQ (reference sequence).

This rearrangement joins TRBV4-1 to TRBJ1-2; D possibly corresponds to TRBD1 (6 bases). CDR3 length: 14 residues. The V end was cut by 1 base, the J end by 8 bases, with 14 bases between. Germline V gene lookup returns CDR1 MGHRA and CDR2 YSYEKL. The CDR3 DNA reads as TGCGCCAGCAGCCAAGTTGGGGAGGGGGAAGGCTACACCTTC. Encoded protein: CASSQVGEGEGYTF.